This note documents a single TCR beta chain sequence. The target antigen is unknown. The study's findings and limits: Greatest tumor Treg TCR overlap was with tumor naive CD4+ cells.

Semi-nested PCR with Nested Universal Primer A followed constant-region reverse priming of full-length variable regions. Each CDR3 protein gets one entry after TCRdb re-called the 5' RACE reads with MiXCR. The table includes about 40,000 distinct CDR3 sequences, approximately 20% detected once. Germline values: CDR1 SGHTA, CDR2 FQGNSA. The CDR3 contains 15 residues. V gave up 4 bases and J gave up 1 base, with 14 bases separating them. This clonotype originated in a female donor with breast cancer. Sequencing was done on a sample of naive CD4+ T cells sorted from a lymph node. Subset specified: naive CD4+ T cells, CD4+CD45RA+CD25-. This chain links TRBV7-2 with TRBJ2-7; no definite D call. CDR3 sequence reads: CASSSLRLESYEQYF. The DNA for the CDR3 is TGTGCCAGCAGCTCACTGAGACTGGAGTCCTACGAGCAGTACTTC.